These 3 T cell receptor beta chains were all obtained from the same sample, sequenced in a study of identical twins. Using its own MiXCR run on the 5' RACE reads, TCRdb lists one record per CDR3 protein. The sample shows a few hundred thousand distinct CDR3 sequences, about 8.9% of them seen only once. These data are also associated with another study on yellow fever vaccine responses in identical twins.

Sequenced sample: CD8+ T cells sorted from blood. These receptors came from a woman aged 18-29 years in good health.

This clonotype has ten or more counts. This rearrangement joins TRBV7-9 to TRBJ2-1; no reliable D call. The V gene's germline CDR1 is SEHNR and CDR2 FQNEAQ (reference sequence). This CDR3 spans 14 amino acids. V lost 4 bases, J lost 6 bases, and 13 bases lay in between. The DNA for the CDR3 is TGTGCCAGCAGCTCACCGAGTTTCGGCAATGAGCAGTTCTTC. The encoded protein is CASSSPSFGNEQFF.

In DNA form, the CDR3 reads TGTGCCAGCAGCCACAGGGGGCCCTACGAGCAGTACTTC. Translating gives CASSHRGPYEQYF. V usage is TRBV14 and J usage is TRBJ2-7; 8 bases agree with TRBD1. Germline values: CDR1 SGHDN, CDR2 FVKESK. Trimming at V came to 3 bases and at J to 2 bases, leaving 0 bases not matched to a gene. This CDR3 contains 13 residues.

The CDR3 region is CAISEFRVPNTGELFF. CDR3 DNA sequence: TGTGCCATCAGTGAGTTCCGGGTCCCGAACACCGGGGAGCTGTTTTTT. The gene calls are TRBV10-3 and TRBJ2-2; D not certain. CDR1 is ENHRY and CDR2 is SYGVKD in the germline V gene. There are 16 residues in the CDR3. V was cut by 1 base and J by 0 bases, with 9 bases left in between.